Following are 28 T cell receptor beta chains from one sample sequenced in a study of regulatory T cells in long-lasting Graves disease. Sequencing libraries for TCR beta were prepared with iRepertoire HTBI primers and Arm-PCR of CDR3 regions. TCRdb re-derived calls from the multiplex PCR reads in MiXCR, one entry per CDR3 protein. The data show approximately 480,000 distinct CDR3 sequences, with roughly 15% seen just once and 12% held by the top ten. Time point given: newly diagnosed GD, antithyroid drugs for less than 3 months. Preparation of the TCR library used RNA extracted from PBMCs. The sample was also linked to a second study, of T cells in Graves' hyperthyroidism and ophthalmopathy.

The input for sequencing was peripheral blood mononuclear cells (PBMCs), taken at new diagnosis, from a patient treated with antithyroid drugs. Receptors originate from a man aged 35 to 55 with Graves disease.

The sample holds many counts of this clonotype. This rearrangement joins TRBV28 to TRBJ2-1; 16 bases agree with TRBD2. The CDR3 extends over 17 amino acids. CDR1 is MDHEN, CDR2 SYDVKM, per germline. The trim removed 5 bases at V and 3 bases at J, leaving 4 bases unmatched. The CDR3 is CASSGTSGRAYYNEQFF. Here the CDR3 DNA reads TGTGCCAGCAGTGGGACTAGCGGGAGGGCCTACTACAATGAGCAGTTCTTC.

Points on this clonotype: This may be a read error: a much more frequent sequence differs by one nucleotide. This chain joins TRBV27 and TRBJ2-5; 9 positions match TRBD2. Germline V lookup: CDR1 MNHEY, CDR2 SMNVEV (reference sequence). This CDR3 has 16 amino acids. CDR3 sequence: CSSSLRRTSAGETQYF. The CDR3 DNA follows: TGTTCCAGCAGTTTAAGAAGGACTAGCGCAGGAGAGACCCAGTACTTC.

Ten or more counts support this clonotype. The chain recombines TRBV28 with TRBJ2-1, with 11 bases lining up with TRBD2. Germline CDR1 is MDHEN and CDR2 is SYDVKM. The CDR3 length is 17 residues. V lost 0 bases to trimming and J lost 7 bases; unmatched junction nucleotides: 8. CDR3 amino acids: CASSLWLAGGLTNEQFF. Written as DNA, the CDR3 is TGTGCCAGCAGTTTATGGCTAGCGGGAGGCCTGACGAATGAGCAGTTCTTC.

This clonotype came up many times. The chain couples TRBV27 to TRBJ1-2; D gene unclear. Trimming shortened V by 0 bases and J by 6 bases, and 17 bases separated the two germline ends. CDR3 length: 16 amino acids. In germline, CDR1 is MNHEY, CDR2 SMNVEV (reference sequence). CDR3 sequence (DNA): TGTGCCAGCAGTTTATCCCGGGGATCGATTCGGGATGGCTACACCTTC. The encoded protein is CASSLSRGSIRDGYTF.

This clonotype was counted at least ten times. CDR3 loop: CASRKVLTSGMDEQYF. For the CDR3, the DNA is TGTGCCAGCAGGAAAGTTCTGACTAGCGGGATGGACGAGCAGTACTTC. This sequence joins TRBV2 and TRBJ2-7; 11 nucleotides match TRBD2. CDR1 is SNHLY, CDR2 FYNNEI, per germline. V shed 6 bases, J shed 5 bases, and the junction held 12 bases outside the gene matches. The CDR3 covers 16 residues. Full variable domain (remainder filled in from reference TRBV2 and TRBJ2-7): EPEVTQTPSHQVTQMGQEVILRCVPISNHLYFYWYRQILGQKVEFLVSFYNNEISEKSEIFDDQFSVERPDGSNFTLKIRSTKLEDSAMYFCASRKVLTSGMDEQYFGPGTRLTVT.

This clonotype appeared many times. The chain couples TRBV6-5 to TRBJ2-1; no definite D call. This CDR3 comprises 14 residues. V lost 0 bases and J 6 bases, leaving 9 bases between the germline ends. CDR1 and CDR2 from the germline V gene are MNHEY and SVGAGI. For the CDR3, the DNA is TGTGCCAGCAGTTACTCCCCTAAACTCAATGAGCAGTTCTTC. Encoded protein: CASSYSPKLNEQFF.

This clonotype was seen at least ten times. V usage is TRBV28 and J usage is TRBJ1-2; D gene uncertain. The V gene's germline CDR1 is MDHEN and CDR2 SYDVKM. The V gene lost 5 bases and the J gene lost 4 bases, with 11 bases spanning the gap. The CDR3 loop spans 13 amino acids. The CDR3 is CASSMDSSYGYTF. The CDR3, as DNA: TGTGCCAGCAGTATGGACTCCAGCTATGGCTACACCTTC.

This clonotype was picked up a small number of times. Here the CDR3 DNA reads TGTGCCACCAGTGGGCCACTGAACACCGGGGAGCTGTTTTTT. This sequence encodes CATSGPLNTGELFF. The chain employs TRBV24-1 and TRBJ2-2, with unresolved D. The CDR3 spans 14 residues. Germline V gene sequence: CDR1 KGHDR, CDR2 SFDVKD. Deletions cut 5 bases from V and 1 base from J, with 7 bases between.

In this sample, this clonotype turned up many times. V and J are TRBV11-2 and TRBJ2-7; TRBD1 matches 7 bases. This CDR3 has 15 residues. Germline V gives CDR1 SGHAT, CDR2 FQNNGV. V trimming: 4 bases; J trimming: 0 bases; junction bases outside the gene matches: 6. The CDR3 bases are TGTGCCAGCAGCTCAGCCGGGACAGCCTCCTACGAGCAGTACTTC. Its protein product is CASSSAGTASYEQYF.

This clonotype showed up just a few times. The chain recombines TRBV29-1 with TRBJ2-7, with 7 bases fitting TRBD2. The length of the CDR3 is 13 residues. Germline V gene sequence: CDR1 SQVTM, CDR2 ANQGSEA. The trim removed 2 bases at V and 3 bases at J, leaving 4 bases unmatched. The CDR3 DNA follows: TGCAGCGTTGAATTTGCGGGAGACTACGAGCAGTACTTC. Amino acid sequence: CSVEFAGDYEQYF.

This clonotype was counted many times. The chain links TRBV28 to TRBJ2-7, with TRBD2 matching over 7 bases. V lost 5 bases and J lost 4; bases outside the gene matches: 23. This CDR3 contains 19 residues. Germline CDR1 reads MDHEN; CDR2 reads SYDVKM. The CDR3 nucleotides read TGTGCCAGCAGTCCCCGGGGCCTAATGGGGGGGGAGGGCCCGTACGAGCAGTACTTC. Translating it yields CASSPRGLMGGEGPYEQYF.

The chain uses TRBV7-9 and TRBJ2-3; 8 bases align to TRBD1. CDR1 is SEHNR and CDR2 is FQNEAQ in the germline V gene (reference sequence). The CDR3 is 16 residues long. The V segment lost 5 bases and the J segment 1 base; nucleotides outside the gene matches: 8. The CDR3 bases are TGTGCCAGCAGCCCGACAGGGGCATGGGGCACAGATACGCAGTATTTT. Protein sequence: CASSPTGAWGTDTQYF.

In this sample, this clonotype turned up many times. The chain uses TRBV6-1 and TRBJ2-7, with 7 bases matching TRBD1. Per germline, CDR1 MNHNS and CDR2 SASEGT. V lost 7 bases and J lost 3; bases outside the gene matches: 9. CDR3 length equals 14 residues. The CDR3 reads CASTKGQLIYEQYF. The CDR3 region has the DNA TGTGCCAGCACCAAGGGACAGTTAATCTACGAGCAGTACTTC.

This clonotype appeared a few times. The rearrangement uses TRBV9 and TRBJ2-2; tentative D call: TRBD1 (5 bases). Germline assignment: CDR1 SGDLS and CDR2 YYNGEE. There are 18 residues in the CDR3. The germline V and J ends were trimmed by 3 bases and 5 bases, with 23 bases remaining between them. The DNA for the CDR3 is TGTGCCAGCAGCGCCGCCTTACCAGAGGACAAACCTACCGGGGAGCTGTTTTTT. The encoded protein is CASSAALPEDKPTGELFF.

This clonotype was seen a few times. The gene calls are TRBV6-1 and TRBJ1-4; tentative D call: TRBD1 (6 bases). V was clipped by 8 bases and J by 6 bases, with 16 bases between them. Looked up from germline, CDR1 is MNHNS and CDR2 is SASEGT. The CDR3 runs to 14 residues. The CDR3 is CASSAGGTDEKLFF. For the CDR3, the DNA is TGTGCCAGCTCTGCGGGGGGCACGGATGAAAAACTGTTTTTT.

This clonotype was detected many times. The rearrangement links TRBV7-8 to TRBJ2-7; maybe TRBD2 (6 bases). The V end was cut by 1 base, the J end by 2 bases, with 12 bases between. Germline CDR1 and CDR2: SGHVS and FQNEAQ. This CDR3 is 15 amino acids long. The CDR3 bases are TGTGCCAGCAGCTTAGAACGTGGAGGGACCTACGAGCAGTACTTC. Encoded protein: CASSLERGGTYEQYF.

This clonotype was recorded a few times. The chain uses TRBV7-9 and TRBJ2-1; no firm D call. This CDR3 comprises 15 residues. Germline CDR1 is SEHNR and CDR2 is FQNEAQ (reference sequence). V dropped 2 bases and J dropped 6 bases, with 14 bases sitting between them. CDR3 sequence reads: CASSLLGAILNEQFF. The CDR3 DNA reads TGTGCCAGCAGCTTATTAGGTGCCATCCTCAATGAGCAGTTCTTC.

This clonotype was observed many times. In DNA, the CDR3 is TGCAGTGCTAGTCTCTCTAATTTGAACACTGAAGCTTTCTTT. Translation gives CSASLSNLNTEAFF. The chain carries TRBV20-1 and TRBJ1-1; D gene uncertain. This CDR3 is 14 amino acids long. Germline V gene data show CDR1 as DFQATT and CDR2 as SNEGSKA (reference sequence). V was pared by 3 bases and J by 0 bases, with 11 bases between.

This clonotype appeared a single time. A much bigger clone sits one base away, suggesting this may be a read error. This sequence joins TRBV20-1 and TRBJ2-2; possibly TRBD1 or TRBD2 for D (5 bases each). The CDR3 spans 15 residues. Germline values: CDR1 DFQATT, CDR2 SNEGSKA (reference sequence). DNA of the CDR3: TGCAGTGCCAGGGCTAGGCCAGGGTGGACCGGGGAGCTGCTTTTT. This encodes CSARARPGWTGELLF.

The rearrangement joins TRBV7-9 to TRBJ2-7; TRBD2 aligns across 13 bases. The CDR3 is made up of 16 amino acids. V lost 5 bases, J lost 2 bases, and 6 bases stayed unmatched. The germline V gene encodes CDR1 SEHNR and CDR2 FQNEAQ (reference sequence). In nucleotides, the CDR3 is TGTGCCAGCAGCGCCTATGGGACTAGCGGGACCTACGAGCAGTACTTC. Protein product: CASSAYGTSGTYEQYF.

This clonotype was observed a handful of times. The chain is built from TRBV18 and TRBJ2-7; D is undetermined. Trimming took 0 bases from V and 0 from J, leaving 6 bases between them. Germline loops: CDR1 KGHSH, CDR2 LQKENI. The CDR3 loop spans 14 amino acids. CDR3 sequence: CASSPPENSYEQYF. The CDR3 nucleotides are TGTGCCAGCTCACCACCCGAAAACTCCTACGAGCAGTACTTC.

This clonotype occurred a few times. V usage is TRBV27 and J usage is TRBJ2-5; 12 bases map to TRBD1. V shed 3 bases and J 2 bases; nucleotides not matched to a gene: 7. The CDR3 is 17 residues long. Germline-derived CDR1 and CDR2 are MNHEY and SMNVEV (reference sequence). CDR3 coding DNA: TGTGCCAGCAGTTTCCTACGGGACAGGGGGCGGCAAGAGACCCAGTACTTC. This sequence encodes CASSFLRDRGRQETQYF.

This chain uses TRBV20-1 with TRBJ1-2; D is ambiguous. CDR3 length equals 11 residues. Trimming pared 4 bases from V and 8 bases from J, leaving 11 bases between. Germline assignment: CDR1 DFQATT and CDR2 SNEGSKA (reference sequence). CDR3 coding DNA: TGCAGTGCTACAGACACGGCCGGCTACACCTTC. As protein: CSATDTAGYTF.

The table lists this clonotype with many counts. The CDR3 coding sequence is TGTGCCAGCAGCTGGGGGACTAGCGGAAATTCGAATGAGCAGTTCTTC. As protein: CASSWGTSGNSNEQFF. This sequence joins TRBV5-8 and TRBJ2-1; 11 nucleotides agree with TRBD2. J lost 7 bases, V lost 3 bases, and 9 bases had no gene match. The V gene's germline CDR1 is SGHTS and CDR2 YDEGEE. There are 16 residues in the CDR3.

In its sample, this clonotype was seen many times. The chain couples TRBV12-3 or TRBV12-4 to TRBJ2-5, with TRBD2 identical over 10 bases. The CDR3 consists of 14 residues. V was clipped by 6 bases and J by 5 bases; unmatched bases: 6. The CDR3 reads CASSPSGRGETQYF. The CDR3 DNA reads as TGTGCCAGCAGCCCGAGCGGGAGGGGTGAGACCCAGTACTTC.

As DNA, the CDR3 is TGTGCCATCAGTGAGACGGGGGTTACCCAAGAGACCCAGTACTTC. It specifies CAISETGVTQETQYF. V and J are TRBV10-3 and TRBJ2-5; a weak D match, TRBD2 (6 bases). The ends were cut back, 2 bases at V and 1 base at J, with 11 bases in the middle. The CDR3 spans 15 residues. From germline, CDR1 is ENHRY and CDR2 SYGVKD.

The rearrangement uses TRBV10-3 and TRBJ2-1; 8 bases map to TRBD2. V shed 4 bases and J 7 bases; nucleotides not matched to a gene: 6. This CDR3 is built from 14 residues. The germline CDR1 and CDR2 sequences are ENHRY and SYGVKD. CDR3 protein: CAISVGLAGNEQFF. The CDR3 DNA is TGTGCCATCAGTGTTGGTCTAGCGGGTAATGAGCAGTTCTTC.

The chain has TRBV5-1 and TRBJ2-1; TRBD1 might be the D (5 bases). CDR1 SGHRS and CDR2 YFSETQ come from the germline V gene. Deletions cut 7 bases from V and 2 bases from J, with 13 bases between. The CDR3 loop spans 14 amino acids. The CDR3 loop is CASRRQRAYNEQFF. Here the CDR3 DNA reads TGCGCCAGCCGGAGACAGAGAGCCTACAATGAGCAGTTCTTC.